The T cell receptor beta chain under discussion was sequenced for a study of blood T cells in healthy people across ages. PBMCs were isolated at a quantity of at least 6 million per sample. A sample-barcoded 5' primer and a J-beta primer mix were used in a second PCR of roughly 6 to 11 cycles. All samples gave at least 3 million CDR3-containing paired-end reads. TCRdb independently ran MiXCR on the 5' RACE reads; one entry per CDR3 protein. The table includes approximately 1.5 million distinct CDR3 sequences, approximately 43% detected once. Germline CDR1 is SQVTM and CDR2 is ANQGSEA. V dropped 6 bases and J dropped 3 bases, with 12 bases sitting between them. This CDR3 has 13 residues.

The sequence was collected from a woman between 18 and 29 years old in good health. The sample comprised blood. This chain uses TRBV29-1 with TRBJ1-5; D possibly corresponds to TRBD1 (5 bases). The CDR3 is CSVVTGLNQPQHF. The CDR3 nucleotides are TGCAGCGTCGTTACAGGTCTCAATCAGCCCCAGCATTTT.